The 18 T cell receptor beta chains below all came from one sample that was sequenced in a study of preoperative IRX-2 immunotherapy in early breast cancer. The sample's treatment: preoperative locoregional IRX-2 cytokine immunotherapy. Some clones are missing from TCRdb's copy, which holds only in-frame ones; the method was immunoSEQ multiplex PCR. This sample has 3,300 or so clones, with 65% to 75% found just once. The sample consisted of tumor tissue, taken before IRX-2 immunotherapy. These receptors originate from a human donor with breast cancer.

This clone was counted only a few times. The chain recombines TRBV18 with TRBJ2-7; 7 bases are a match to TRBD2. Germline trimming cut 2 bases from V and 2 bases from J; bases unmatched to any gene: 3. This CDR3 has 14 amino acids. Germline V gene sequence: CDR1 KGHSH, CDR2 LQKENI. The CDR3 DNA follows: TGTGCCAGCTCACCAAGGCGGGAGACCTACGAGCAGTACTTC. This encodes CASSPRRETYEQYF.

The chain combines TRBV6-8 with TRBJ2-5; TRBD2 might be the D (5 bases). Per germline, CDR1 MNHGY and CDR2 SAAAGT. Trimming took off 5 bases at V and 4 bases at J, with 14 bases between the two ends. The CDR3 extends over 14 amino acids. Here the CDR3 DNA reads TGTGCCAGCAGTGGGATTACTAGAGGAGAGACCCAGTACTTC. Protein: CASSGITRGETQYF.

CDR3 nucleotides: TGTGCCAGCAGCTTAGTCGTCAGGGCGAACACTGAAGCTTTCTTT. Translated, it gives CASSLVVRANTEAFF. The chain combines TRBV11-3 with TRBJ1-1; D is perhaps TRBD1 (5 bases). CDR1 is SGHNT, CDR2 YENEEA, per germline. The CDR3 totals 15 residues. Trimming took off 1 base at V and 1 base at J, with 10 bases between the two ends. The full variable domain, completed using reference TRBV11-3 and TRBJ1-1, is EAGVVQSPRYKIIEKKQPVAFWCNPISGHNTLYWYLQNLGQGPELLIRYENEEAVDDSQLPKDRFSAERLKGVDSTLKIQPAELGDSAVYLCASSLVVRANTEAFFGQGTRLTVV.

This clone was seen more than once but under ten times. The chain recombines TRBV11-3 with TRBJ2-5; TRBD2 might be the D (6 bases). The CDR3 loop spans 14 amino acids. Germline CDR1 SGHNT, CDR2 YENEEA. Trimming cost V 3 bases and J 7 bases, with 15 bases left between them. The CDR3 DNA reads as TGTGCCAGCAGCTTGGAGGGTTTTGTGGGGACCCAGTACTTC. It yields the protein CASSLEGFVGTQYF.

The chain is built from TRBV11-3 and TRBJ2-1, with D maybe TRBD2 (7 bases). The CDR3 length is 18 residues. CDR1 and CDR2 (germline): SGHNT, YENEEA. With 2 bases removed from V and 4 bases from J, the gap between germline ends came to 21 bases. CDR3 sequence (DNA): TGTGCCAGCAGCTTATCCTTCTCTGGCGGGGGCCTTTACAATGAGCAGTTCTTC. Translation gives CASSLSFSGGGLYNEQFF.

The rearrangement links TRBV11-3 to TRBJ1-1, with a possible D match to TRBD1 (5 bases). The V end lost 3 bases, the J end lost 0 bases, and 11 bases lay between the germline ends. This CDR3 comprises 15 residues. Germline V lookup: CDR1 SGHNT, CDR2 YENEEA. The chain's CDR3 is CASSLVWGVNTEAFF. The CDR3 DNA reads TGTGCCAGCAGCTTGGTATGGGGGGTGAACACTGAAGCTTTCTTT.

This chain connects TRBV1 to TRBJ1-5. TRBV1 corresponds to a pseudogene. This CDR3 comprises 14 residues. CDR3 protein: CASSYGGKGQPQHF. For the CDR3, the DNA is TGCGCCAGCAGTTATGGGGGGAAGGGTCAGCCCCAGCATTTT.

This clone was recorded once. The chain links TRBV29-1 to TRBJ2-7; D gene unclear. Germline lookup yields CDR1 SQVTM and CDR2 ANQGSEA. V shed 2 bases and J shed 1 base, with 9 bases lying between them. The CDR3 runs to 13 residues. The CDR3 coding sequence is TGCAGCGTTGAAAGGGTCGGGTCCTACGAGCAGTACTTC. This codes for CSVERVGSYEQYF.

The J gene is TRBJ1-2, the V gene TRBV28, with a weak D call TRBD1 (5 bases). The germline gives CDR1 MDHEN, CDR2 SYDVKM. The CDR3 is made up of 15 amino acids. The V end lost 6 bases, the J end lost 1 base, and 15 bases lay between the germline ends. In DNA, the CDR3 is TGTGCCAGCAGGATTGGGGGAACTCTTAACTATGGCTACACCTTC. This codes for CASRIGGTLNYGYTF.

The chain is built from TRBV19 and TRBJ2-5; the D is unclear. From germline, CDR1 is LNHDA and CDR2 SQIVND (reference sequence). The ends were cut back, 8 bases at V and 5 bases at J, with 15 bases in the middle. The CDR3 length is 13 residues. The CDR3 DNA reads as TGTGCCAGTTCCCCCACGTTGGTGGAGACCCAGTACTTC. It translates to CASSPTLVETQYF.

CDR3 nucleotide sequence: TGTGCCAGTAGTTTGGGGCGAATAGATACGCAGTATTTT. Translating it yields CASSLGRIDTQYF. This sequence joins TRBV19 and TRBJ2-3, with D possibly being TRBD1 (5 bases). The CDR3 is made up of 13 amino acids. V lost 5 bases, J lost 5 bases, and 11 bases lay in between. Germline CDR1 is LNHDA and CDR2 is SQIVND (reference sequence).

V and J are TRBV30 and TRBJ2-5; D possibly corresponds to TRBD2 (5 bases). The V gene's germline CDR1 is GTSNPN and CDR2 SVGIG (reference sequence). Trimming removed 2 bases from V and 4 bases from J, with 11 bases in between. The CDR3 sequence is 13 residues long. This chain's CDR3 is CAWSQDSGETQYF. The CDR3 nucleotides are TGTGCCTGGAGTCAGGACTCAGGAGAGACCCAGTACTTC.

By frequency in the sample, this clone is medium-sized. This chain connects TRBV16 to TRBJ2-1; the D gene is possibly TRBD2 (5 bases). The CDR3 runs 15 residues. Trimming removed 8 bases at V and 4 bases at J, with 18 bases between. From germline, CDR1 is KGHSY and CDR2 FQNENV. In DNA form, the CDR3 reads TGTGCCAGCGCTGGTGCAGCGGAAGCTTACAATGAGCAGTTCTTC. It codes for CASAGAAEAYNEQFF.

The genes are TRBV11-3 and TRBJ1-4; D is ambiguous. V gave up 2 bases and J gave up 7 bases, with 11 bases separating them. The CDR3 length is 14 residues. Germline lookup yields CDR1 SGHNT and CDR2 YENEEA. The CDR3 sequence is CASSLRGSPEKLFF. In DNA form, the CDR3 reads TGTGCCAGCAGCTTAAGAGGCTCACCTGAAAAACTGTTTTTT. The complete variable domain, with remaining parts taken from reference TRBV11-3 and TRBJ1-4, reads EAGVVQSPRYKIIEKKQPVAFWCNPISGHNTLYWYLQNLGQGPELLIRYENEEAVDDSQLPKDRFSAERLKGVDSTLKIQPAELGDSAVYLCASSLRGSPEKLFFGSGTQLSVL.

A few counts support this clone. The V gene is TRBV15, the J gene TRBJ2-1; D might be TRBD1 (5 bases). The CDR3 spans 16 residues. Looked up from germline, CDR1 is LNHNV and CDR2 is YYDKDF (reference sequence). V lost 0 bases and J lost 2, with 11 bases in between. CDR3 amino acids: CATSRDWQGTYNEQFF. In DNA form, the CDR3 reads TGTGCCACCAGCAGAGATTGGCAGGGCACCTACAATGAGCAGTTCTTC.

V is TRBV29-1 and J is TRBJ1-1; no definite D call. Germline values: CDR1 SQVTM, CDR2 ANQGSEA. V was clipped by 4 bases and J by 5 bases, with 17 bases between them. The CDR3 runs 14 residues. The CDR3 DNA is TGCAGCGTTGGAATAACGTGGGCTAATACTGAAGCTTTCTTT. Translation: CSVGITWANTEAFF.

The V call is TRBV15, the J call TRBJ1-6; 9 bases line up with TRBD1. The CDR3 totals 16 residues. V lost 2 bases to trimming and J lost 11 bases; unmatched junction nucleotides: 10. Germline V gives CDR1 LNHNV, CDR2 YYDKDF (reference sequence). CDR3 nucleotide sequence: TGTGCCACCAGCAGATCAGCAGGGACAGGGAGCCCACCCCTCCACTTT. As protein: CATSRSAGTGSPPLHF.

V usage is TRBV28 and J usage is TRBJ1-2; 12 nucleotides match TRBD1. V lost 4 bases to trimming and J lost 4 bases; unmatched junction nucleotides: 10. Germline V gene sequence: CDR1 MDHEN, CDR2 SYDVKM. The CDR3 is 17 amino acids. The CDR3 bases are TGTGCCAGCAGTTATCGGGACAGGGGGCTCTCGGGCTATGGCTACACCTTC. Residues: CASSYRDRGLSGYGYTF.